This T cell receptor beta chain emerged from a study of T cell changes during pregnancy in multiple sclerosis. The repertoire was sequenced with immunoSEQ multiplex PCR; TCRdb's copy has only in-frame clones and lacks some. The data show about 48,000 clones, with roughly 85% seen just once and around 1.2% held by the top ten. Source: CD4+ T cells from peripheral blood mononuclear cells, taken in the second trimester of pregnancy. The clonotype was recovered from a female donor with multiple sclerosis, enrolled in a pregnancy study.

CDR3 nucleotides: TGTGCCAGCAGTGAACCCAGTCAGGCGGGTAAAGAGACCCAGTACTTC. This gives the protein CASSEPSQAGKETQYF. The chain couples TRBV2 to TRBJ2-5; D is possibly TRBD2 (5 bases). The V end lost 2 bases, the J end lost 3 bases, and 16 bases lay between the germline ends. Germline V gives CDR1 SNHLY, CDR2 FYNNEI. CDR3 length equals 16 residues.